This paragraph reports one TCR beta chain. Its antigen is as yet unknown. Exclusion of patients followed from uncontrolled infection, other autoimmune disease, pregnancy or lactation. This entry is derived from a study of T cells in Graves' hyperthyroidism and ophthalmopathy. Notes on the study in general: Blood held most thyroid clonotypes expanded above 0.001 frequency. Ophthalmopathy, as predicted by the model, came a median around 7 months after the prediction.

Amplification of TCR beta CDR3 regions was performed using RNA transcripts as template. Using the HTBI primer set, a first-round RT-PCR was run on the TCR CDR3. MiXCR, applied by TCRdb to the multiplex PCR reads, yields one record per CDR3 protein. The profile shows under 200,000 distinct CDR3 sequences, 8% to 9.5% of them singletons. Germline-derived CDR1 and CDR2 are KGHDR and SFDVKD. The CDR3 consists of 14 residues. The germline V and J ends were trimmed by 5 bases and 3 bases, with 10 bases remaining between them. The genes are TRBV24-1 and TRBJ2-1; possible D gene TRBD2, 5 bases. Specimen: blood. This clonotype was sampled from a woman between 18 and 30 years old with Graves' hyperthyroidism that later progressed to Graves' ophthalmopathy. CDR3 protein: CATSAGFGYNEQFF. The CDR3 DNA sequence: TGTGCCACCAGTGCGGGGTTCGGCTACAATGAGCAGTTCTTC.